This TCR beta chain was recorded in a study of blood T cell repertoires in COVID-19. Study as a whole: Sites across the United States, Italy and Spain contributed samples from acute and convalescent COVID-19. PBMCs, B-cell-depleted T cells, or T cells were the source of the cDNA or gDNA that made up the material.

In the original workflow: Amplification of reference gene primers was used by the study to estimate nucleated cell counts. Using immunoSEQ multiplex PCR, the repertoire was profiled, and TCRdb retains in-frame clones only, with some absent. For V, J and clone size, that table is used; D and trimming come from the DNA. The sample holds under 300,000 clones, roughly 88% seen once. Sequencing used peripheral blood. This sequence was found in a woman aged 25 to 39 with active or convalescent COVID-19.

CDR3 sequence reads: CASSRPSGTEPYGYTF. CDR3 DNA: TGTGCCAGCAGCCGCCCCTCCGGGACAGAACCCTATGGCTACACCTTC. The chain couples TRBV5-4 to TRBJ1-2; 7 bases are a match to TRBD1. This CDR3 has 16 amino acids. V was pared by 4 bases and J by 4 bases, with 13 bases of the junction left unmatched. From germline, CDR1 is SGHNT and CDR2 YYREEE (reference sequence).